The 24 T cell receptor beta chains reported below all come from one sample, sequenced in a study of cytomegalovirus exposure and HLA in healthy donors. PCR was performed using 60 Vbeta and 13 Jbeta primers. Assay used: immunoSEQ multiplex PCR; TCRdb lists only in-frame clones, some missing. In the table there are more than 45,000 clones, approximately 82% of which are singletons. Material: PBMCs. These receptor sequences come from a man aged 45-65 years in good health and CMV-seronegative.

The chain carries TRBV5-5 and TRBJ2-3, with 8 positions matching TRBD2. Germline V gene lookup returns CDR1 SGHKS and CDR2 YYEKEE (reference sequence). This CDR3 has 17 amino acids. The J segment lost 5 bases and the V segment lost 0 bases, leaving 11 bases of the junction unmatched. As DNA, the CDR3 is TGTGCCAGCAGCTTGGGGCCCACGGGCGGGGGGAGAGATACGCAGTATTTT. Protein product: CASSLGPTGGGRDTQYF.

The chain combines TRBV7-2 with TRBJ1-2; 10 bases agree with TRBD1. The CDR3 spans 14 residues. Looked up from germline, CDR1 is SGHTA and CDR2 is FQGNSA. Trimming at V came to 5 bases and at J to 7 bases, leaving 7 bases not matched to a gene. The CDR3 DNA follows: TGTGCCAGCAGCGCCCGACAGGGGGCCTTTGGCTACACCTTC. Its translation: CASSARQGAFGYTF.

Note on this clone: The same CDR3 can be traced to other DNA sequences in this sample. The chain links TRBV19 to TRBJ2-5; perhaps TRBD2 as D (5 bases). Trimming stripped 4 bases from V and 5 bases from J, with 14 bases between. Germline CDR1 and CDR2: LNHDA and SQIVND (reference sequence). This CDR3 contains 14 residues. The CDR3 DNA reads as TGTGCCAGTAGTACGAGGGTCCCGATGGAGACCCAGTACTTC. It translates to CASSTRVPMETQYF.

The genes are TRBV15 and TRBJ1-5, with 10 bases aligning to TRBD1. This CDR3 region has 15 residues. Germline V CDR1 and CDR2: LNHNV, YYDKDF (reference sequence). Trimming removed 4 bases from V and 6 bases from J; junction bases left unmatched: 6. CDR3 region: CATSTGQGIGQPQHF. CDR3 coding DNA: TGTGCCACCAGCACGGGACAGGGGATAGGTCAGCCCCAGCATTTT. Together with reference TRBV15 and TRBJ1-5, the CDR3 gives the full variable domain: DAMVIQNPRYQVTQFGKPVTLSCSQTLNHNVMYWYQQKSSQAPKLLFHYYDKDFNNEADTPDNFQSRRPNTSFCFLDIRSPGLGDTAMYLCATSTGQGIGQPQHFGDGTRLSIL.

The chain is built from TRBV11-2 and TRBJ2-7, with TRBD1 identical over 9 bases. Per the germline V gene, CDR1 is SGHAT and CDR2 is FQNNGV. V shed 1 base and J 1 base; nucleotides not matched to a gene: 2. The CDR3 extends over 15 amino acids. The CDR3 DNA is TGTGCCAGCAGCTTAGGCGGGACAGGGTCCTACGAGCAGTACTTC. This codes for CASSLGGTGSYEQYF.

CDR3: CASMGLNEKLFF. The CDR3 DNA reads TGCGCCAGCATGGGGCTTAATGAAAAACTGTTTTTT. V usage is TRBV5-1 and J usage is TRBJ1-4; maybe TRBD1 (5 bases). The V end was cut by 6 bases, the J end by 4 bases, with 7 bases between. The germline CDR1 and CDR2 sequences are SGHRS and YFSETQ. The CDR3 extends over 12 amino acids. The whole variable domain, remainder taken from reference TRBV5-1 and TRBJ1-4, is KAGVTQTPRYLIKTRGQQVTLSCSPISGHRSVSWYQQTPGQGLQFLFEYFSETQRNKGNFPGRFSGRQFSNSRSEMNVSTLELGDSALYLCASMGLNEKLFFGSGTQLSVL.

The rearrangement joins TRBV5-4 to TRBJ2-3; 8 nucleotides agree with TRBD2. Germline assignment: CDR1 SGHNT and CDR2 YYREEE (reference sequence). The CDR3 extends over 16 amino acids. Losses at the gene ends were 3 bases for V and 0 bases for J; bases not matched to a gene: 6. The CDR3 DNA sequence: TGTGCCAGCAGCTCCGAGCGGGGGAAAAGCACAGATACGCAGTATTTT. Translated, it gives CASSSERGKSTDTQYF.

Here the CDR3 DNA reads TGTGCCAGCAGCCGCCAGGGACTAGCGGGATCTATGGAGACCCAGTACTTC. Translating it yields CASSRQGLAGSMETQYF. The rearrangement joins TRBV4-2 to TRBJ2-5; TRBD2 matches 13 bases. This CDR3 has 17 residues. Germline V CDR1 and CDR2: LGHNA, YNFKEQ. J was trimmed by 5 bases and V by 4 bases; bases with no gene match: 10.

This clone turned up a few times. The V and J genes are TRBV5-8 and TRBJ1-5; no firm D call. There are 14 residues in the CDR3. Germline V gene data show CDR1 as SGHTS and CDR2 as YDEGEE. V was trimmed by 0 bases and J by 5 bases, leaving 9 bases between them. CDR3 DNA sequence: TGTGCCAGCAGCTTGGGAGGAAACGATCAGCCCCAGCATTTT. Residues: CASSLGGNDQPQHF.

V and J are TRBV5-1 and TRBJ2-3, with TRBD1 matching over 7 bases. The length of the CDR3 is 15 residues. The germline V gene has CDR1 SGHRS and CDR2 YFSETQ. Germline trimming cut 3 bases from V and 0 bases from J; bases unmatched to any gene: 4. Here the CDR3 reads CASSYRDSSTDTQYF. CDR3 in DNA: TGCGCCAGCAGCTACCGGGACAGTAGCACAGATACGCAGTATTTT.

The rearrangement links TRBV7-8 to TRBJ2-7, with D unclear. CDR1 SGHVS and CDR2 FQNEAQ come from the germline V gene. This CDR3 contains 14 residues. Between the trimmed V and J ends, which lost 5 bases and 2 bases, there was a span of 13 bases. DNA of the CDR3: TGTGCCAGCAGCGAACGGTCCCGTCCCTACGAGCAGTACTTC. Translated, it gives CASSERSRPYEQYF.

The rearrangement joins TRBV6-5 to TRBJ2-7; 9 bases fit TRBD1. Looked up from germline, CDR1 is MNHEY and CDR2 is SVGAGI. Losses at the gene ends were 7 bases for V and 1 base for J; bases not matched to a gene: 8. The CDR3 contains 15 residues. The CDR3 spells CASNKPGQGSYEQYF. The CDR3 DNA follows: TGTGCCAGCAATAAACCGGGACAGGGTTCCTACGAGCAGTACTTC.

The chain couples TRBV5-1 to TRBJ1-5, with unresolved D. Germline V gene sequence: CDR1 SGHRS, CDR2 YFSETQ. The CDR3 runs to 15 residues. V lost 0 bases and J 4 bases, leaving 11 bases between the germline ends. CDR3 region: CASSLAGDPNQPQHF. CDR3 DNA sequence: TGCGCCAGCAGCTTGGCCGGGGATCCGAATCAGCCCCAGCATTTT.

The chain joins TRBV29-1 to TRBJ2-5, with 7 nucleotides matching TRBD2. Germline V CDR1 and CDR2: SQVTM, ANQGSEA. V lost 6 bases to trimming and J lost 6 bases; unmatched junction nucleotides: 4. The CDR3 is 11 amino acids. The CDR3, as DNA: TGCAGCGTGAGACTAGCAAAGACCCAGTACTTC. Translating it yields CSVRLAKTQYF. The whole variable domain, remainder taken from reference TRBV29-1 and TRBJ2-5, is SAVISQKPSRDICQRGTSLTIQCQVDSQVTMMFWYRQQPGQSLTLIATANQGSEATYESGFVIDKFPISRPNLTFSTLTVSNMSPEDSSIYLCSVRLAKTQYFGPGTRLLVL.

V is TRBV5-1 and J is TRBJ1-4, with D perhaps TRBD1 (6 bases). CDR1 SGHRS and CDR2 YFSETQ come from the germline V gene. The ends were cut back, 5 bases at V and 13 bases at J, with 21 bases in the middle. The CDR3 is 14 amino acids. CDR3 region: CASSPTEQGRGLFF. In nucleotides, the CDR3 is TGCGCCAGCAGTCCTACCGAGCAGGGGAGGGGACTGTTTTTT.

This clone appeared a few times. The CDR3 DNA reads TGTGCCAGCAGCTTAGGAGTCCCGAGCCCTGAAGCTTTCTTT. This encodes CASSLGVPSPEAFF. The chain employs TRBV7-9 and TRBJ1-1; D not certain. CDR3 size: 14 residues. Between the trimmed V and J ends, which lost 1 base and 6 bases, there was a span of 12 bases. Germline V gene lookup returns CDR1 SEHNR and CDR2 FQNEAQ (reference sequence).

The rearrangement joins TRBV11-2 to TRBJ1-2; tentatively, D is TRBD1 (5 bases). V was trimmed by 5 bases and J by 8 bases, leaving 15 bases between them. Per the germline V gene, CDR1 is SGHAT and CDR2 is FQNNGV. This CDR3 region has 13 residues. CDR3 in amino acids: CASSTGTAWGYTF. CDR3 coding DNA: TGTGCCAGCAGCACCGGGACTGCGTGGGGCTACACCTTC.

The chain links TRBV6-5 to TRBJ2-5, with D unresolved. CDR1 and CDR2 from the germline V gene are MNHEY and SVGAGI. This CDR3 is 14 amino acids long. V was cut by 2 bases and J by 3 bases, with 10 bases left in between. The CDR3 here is CASSYGLHEETQYF. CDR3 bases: TGTGCCAGCAGTTACGGGCTCCACGAAGAGACCCAGTACTTC.

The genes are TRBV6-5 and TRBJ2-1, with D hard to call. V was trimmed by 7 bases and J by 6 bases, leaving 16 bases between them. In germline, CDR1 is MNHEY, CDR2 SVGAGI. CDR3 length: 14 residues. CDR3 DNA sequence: TGTGCCAGCACGGAGCACCCCCGTGGCAATGAGCAGTTCTTC. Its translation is CASTEHPRGNEQFF.

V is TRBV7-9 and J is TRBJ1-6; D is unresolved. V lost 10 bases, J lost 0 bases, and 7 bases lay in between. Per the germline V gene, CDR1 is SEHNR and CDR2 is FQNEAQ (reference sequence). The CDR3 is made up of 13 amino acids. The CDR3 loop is CAIGSSYNSPLHF. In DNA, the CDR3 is TGTGCCATTGGTAGCTCCTATAATTCACCCCTCCACTTT.

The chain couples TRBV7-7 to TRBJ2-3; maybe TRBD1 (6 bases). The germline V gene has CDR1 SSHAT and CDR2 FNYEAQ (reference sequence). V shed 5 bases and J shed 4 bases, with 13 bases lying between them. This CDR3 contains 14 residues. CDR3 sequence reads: CASSQGPGADTQYF. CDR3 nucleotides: TGTGCCAGCAGCCAAGGTCCAGGGGCAGATACGCAGTATTTT.

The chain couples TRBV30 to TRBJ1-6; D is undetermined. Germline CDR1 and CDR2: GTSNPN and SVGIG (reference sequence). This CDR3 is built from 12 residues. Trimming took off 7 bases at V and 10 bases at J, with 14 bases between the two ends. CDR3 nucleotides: TGTGCCTACCGGACTGGACCATCACCCCTCCACTTT. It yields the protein CAYRTGPSPLHF.

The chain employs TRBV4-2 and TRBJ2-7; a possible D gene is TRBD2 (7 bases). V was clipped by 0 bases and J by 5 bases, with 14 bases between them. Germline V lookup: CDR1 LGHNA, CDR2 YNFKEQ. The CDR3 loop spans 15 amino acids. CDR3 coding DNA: TGTGCCAGCAGCCAAGAGCTCATAGGGGGGGACGAGCAGTACTTC. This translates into CASSQELIGGDEQYF.

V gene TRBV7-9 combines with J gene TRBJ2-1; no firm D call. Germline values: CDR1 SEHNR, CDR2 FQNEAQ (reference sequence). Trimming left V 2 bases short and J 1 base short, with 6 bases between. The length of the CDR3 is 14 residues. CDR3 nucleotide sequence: TGTGCCAGCAGCTTAATTCAGTCCTACAATGAGCAGTTCTTC. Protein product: CASSLIQSYNEQFF.